Sequencing of this TCR beta chain was carried out in a study of T cell responses to AZD1222 COVID-19 vaccine. Per the germline V gene, CDR1 is SEHNR and CDR2 is FQNEAQ (reference sequence). CDR3 length: 13 residues. The V gene lost 4 bases and the J gene lost 5 bases, with 11 bases spanning the gap. Assay: immunoSEQ multiplex PCR; the TCRdb copy retains only in-frame clones and omits some. Of about 130,000 clones listed, approximately 90% were seen once; the top ten hold over 9%. The V call is TRBV7-9, the J call TRBJ2-5; no definite D call. The source is an adult who received the AZD1222 COVID-19 vaccine. The sample consisted of peripheral blood, taken 28 days after the second AZD1222 dose. CDR3: CASSSVLGETQYF. The CDR3 DNA is TGTGCCAGCAGCTCCGTCTTGGGGGAGACCCAGTACTTC.